This T cell receptor (beta chain) was identified during a study of early T cells in non-severe SARS-CoV-2 infection. Losses at the gene ends were 6 bases for V and 2 bases for J; bases not matched to a gene: 8. Germline V gene data show CDR1 as DFQATT and CDR2 as SNEGSKA (reference sequence). CDR3 length: 14 residues. TCRdb called the 5' RACE reads again in MiXCR, with one record for every CDR3 protein. The data show approximately 68,000 distinct CDR3 sequences, roughly a tenth seen once. This clonotype has more than one count but fewer than ten. This rearrangement joins TRBV20-1 to TRBJ2-5; 8 bases line up with TRBD1. This clonotype was sampled from an adult who was a healthcare worker with PCR-confirmed SARS-CoV-2 infection or an uninfected control (not recorded which). Sequencing was performed on whole blood, taken at baseline. CDR3 coding DNA: TGCAGTGCAAACGCCGGGACAGGACAAGAGACCCAGTACTTC. It yields the protein CSANAGTGQETQYF.